This T cell receptor beta chain stems from a study of T cell responses to AZD1222 COVID-19 vaccine. Study as a whole: Pooling was applied to second doses at about 4 or about 12 weeks.

As concerns this clone: Its target is not known.

Study-level results: Increases in Spike-specific TCR breadth and depth were seen after two AZD1222 doses. Nearly half of unique spike-specific TCRs reportedly avoided B.1.351 and B.1.1.7 mutated regions.

CDR3 length: 14 amino acids. Germline V gives CDR1 SGHTA, CDR2 FQGNSA. Trimming took 0 bases from V and 1 from J, leaving 7 bases between them. The assay was immunoSEQ multiplex PCR, and TCRdb's table has in-frame clones only and misses some. The sample yields about 110,000 clones, just under 95% seen once. This specimen was peripheral blood, taken on day 0 of AZD1222 vaccination. The receptor's source is an adult in good health. This chain links TRBV7-2 with TRBJ2-7; TRBD2 is a possible D gene (5 bases). The CDR3 sequence: CASSLARRSYEQYF. In nucleotides, the CDR3 is TGTGCCAGCAGCTTAGCCCGGAGGTCCTACGAGCAGTACTTC. The whole variable domain, remainder taken from reference TRBV7-2 and TRBJ2-7, is GAGVSQSPSNKVTEKGKDVELRCDPISGHTALYWYRQSLGQGLEFLIYFQGNSAPDKSGLPSDRFSAERTGGSVSTLTIQRTQQEDSAVYLCASSLARRSYEQYFGPGTRLTVT.